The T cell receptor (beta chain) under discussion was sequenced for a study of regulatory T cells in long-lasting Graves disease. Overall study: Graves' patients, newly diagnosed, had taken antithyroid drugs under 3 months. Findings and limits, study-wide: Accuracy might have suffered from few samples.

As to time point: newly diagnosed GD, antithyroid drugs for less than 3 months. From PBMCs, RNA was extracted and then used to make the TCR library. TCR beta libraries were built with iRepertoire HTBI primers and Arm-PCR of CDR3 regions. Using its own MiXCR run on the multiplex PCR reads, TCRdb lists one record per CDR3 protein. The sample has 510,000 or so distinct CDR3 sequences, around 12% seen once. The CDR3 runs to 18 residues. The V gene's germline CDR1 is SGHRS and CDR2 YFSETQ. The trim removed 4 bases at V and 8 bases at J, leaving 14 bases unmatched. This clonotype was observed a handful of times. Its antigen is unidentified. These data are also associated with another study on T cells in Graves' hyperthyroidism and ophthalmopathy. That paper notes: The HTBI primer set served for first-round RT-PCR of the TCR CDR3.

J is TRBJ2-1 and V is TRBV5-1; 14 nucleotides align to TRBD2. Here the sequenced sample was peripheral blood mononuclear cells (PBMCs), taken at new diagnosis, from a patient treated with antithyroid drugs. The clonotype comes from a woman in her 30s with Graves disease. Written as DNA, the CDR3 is TGCGCCAGCAGCCTGGATGGACCGGGACTAGCGGGAGTGGATGAGCAGTTCTTC. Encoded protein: CASSLDGPGLAGVDEQFF.